The clone carrying this T cell receptor (beta chain) was picked up a small number of times. What it binds is not known. Germline CDR1 and CDR2: SEHNR and FQNEAQ (reference sequence). The ends were cut back, 1 base at V and 0 bases at J, with 10 bases in the middle. The CDR3 spans 16 residues. The data stem from a study of beta chain features in type 1 diabetes. Study observations and caveats: TCRB CDR3s were moderately but significantly shorter in Type 1 diabetes patients in all four CD4+ subsets. The study found that naive, central memory and Treg TCRB repertoires appeared more similar in patients than in healthy donors.

cDNA synthesis used the whole RNA isolate, giving expressed TCRB sequences. The data were produced by immunoSEQ multiplex PCR, yet TCRdb's version contains in-frame clones alone and is incomplete. Of 160,000 or so clones detected, around 9.7% appear once; the ten largest clones hold about 0.65%. This sequence originates from a woman aged 25 to 39 with type 1 diabetes. What was sequenced was central memory CD4+ T cells from blood. V is TRBV7-9 and J is TRBJ2-1; a possible D gene is TRBD2 (6 bases). CDR3 loop: CASSLVAGSSYNEQFF. The CDR3 nucleotides are TGTGCCAGCAGCTTAGTCGCGGGGAGCTCCTACAATGAGCAGTTCTTC.